This TCR beta chain was sequenced for a study of technical replicates of blood from several donors. The protocol was immunoSEQ multiplex PCR, while the TCRdb copy is restricted to in-frame clones and leaves out a portion. The profile shows around 50,000 clones, about 96% of them singletons. CDR3 length: 16 residues. Germline loops: CDR1 SQVTM, CDR2 ANQGSEA. The V gene end was trimmed by 7 bases and the J gene end by 2 bases; junction bases not matched to a gene: 13. Sequenced material: T cells isolated from PBMCs. This rearrangement joins TRBV29-1 to TRBJ2-3, with 9 positions matching TRBD2. This receptor was taken from a human donor in good health. DNA of the CDR3: TGCAGCGGATGCATCGGGAGCGGGAGGATCACAGATACGCAGTATTTT. Its protein product is CSGCIGSGRITDTQYF.